The rows below give T cell receptor beta chains drawn from one sample of a study of Graves' ophthalmopathy and Graves' hyperthyroidism. TCRdb recomputed calls from the multiplex PCR reads with MiXCR, one row per CDR3 protein. This table has hundreds of thousands of distinct CDR3 sequences, 35% to 50% appearing once. The sequenced sample consisted of peripheral blood. These receptor sequences come from an adult man with Graves' ophthalmopathy. Both conserved end residues are part of each CDR3. D genes are given only for firm matches. Size tells how often a clone was seen (once, few, many) or the class of an expanded clone, and some rows leave it out.

d_call j_call clone_size v_call cdr3_nt cdr3_aa
NA TRBJ1-2 few TRBV5-5 TGTGCCAGCAGCTTGTATGCCGTTCGCGGCTACACCTTC CASSLYAVRGYTF
NA TRBJ1-1 many TRBV5-1 TGCGCCAGCAGCTTACCATCGAACACTGAAGCTTTCTTT CASSLPSNTEAFF
NA TRBJ2-2 NA TRBV9 TGTGCCAGCAACACCCCAGAGACAGGGAGGACCGGGGAGCTGTTTTTT CASNTPETGRTGELFF
TRBD2 TRBJ2-5 few TRBV6-5 TGTGCCAGCAGTTACGGACTAGGGCTTCAAGAGACCCAGTACTTC CASSYGLGLQETQYF
TRBD2 TRBJ2-5 NA TRBV15 TGTGCCACCAGCCGCCTGGCGGGGGGCGGCATGGAGACCCAGTACTTC CATSRLAGGGMETQYF
NA TRBJ2-7 NA TRBV29-1 TGCAGCGTTAGCCAGCTAGGAGGCGAGCAGTACTTC CSVSQLGGEQYF
NA TRBJ1-6 many TRBV20-1 TGCAGTGCTAGAGATATCGACAGATATAATTCACCCCTCCACTTT CSARDIDRYNSPLHF
TRBD2 TRBJ2-7 once TRBV5-5 TGCGCCAGCAGAACTACCGCGGGAGGGGAGCAGTACTTC CASRTTAGGEQYF
NA TRBJ1-5 few TRBV12-5 TGTGCTAGTGGTTTGGCCCTGGGCAATCAGCCCCAGCATTTT CASGLALGNQPQHF
NA TRBJ2-5 many TRBV6-2/TRBV6-3 TGTGCCAGCAGCCCCTGGGTGGAGACCCAGTACTTC CASSPWVETQYF
NA TRBJ1-1 few TRBV5-6 TGTGCCAGCAGCTTCAGGGGTGATTATCGGGGGAACACTGAAGCTTTCTTT CASSFRGDYRGNTEAFF
TRBD1 TRBJ2-7 few TRBV2 TGTGCCAGCAGTGCCACAGGGGGCCGGAGAGAGCAGTACTTC CASSATGGRREQYF
NA TRBJ1-4 NA TRBV2 TGTGCCAGCGAGGAGGGAATAGCAACTAATGAAAAACTGTTTTTT CASEEGIATNEKLFF
TRBD1 TRBJ2-5 many TRBV12-3/TRBV12-4 TGTGCCAGCAGTGCAGACAGGGGAGGAGAGACCCAGTACTTC CASSADRGGETQYF
NA TRBJ2-5 many TRBV9 TGTGCCAGCAGCGTAGCTCAGTCCCTCGGGACCCAGTACTTC CASSVAQSLGTQYF
TRBD1 TRBJ2-7 few TRBV5-6 TGTGCCAGCAGCGCAGGACAGGGATATTACGAGCAGTACTTC CASSAGQGYYEQYF
NA TRBJ2-7 many TRBV15 TGTGCCACCAGCAGCGTCGGGGGTTCCTACGAGCAGTACTTC CATSSVGGSYEQYF
NA TRBJ2-7 many TRBV20-1 TGCAGTGCTAGCGTTAGGGGCTACGAGCAGTACTTC CSASVRGYEQYF
NA TRBJ1-4 many TRBV2 TGTGCCAGCACAGTTAATGAAAAACTGTTTTTT CASTVNEKLFF
NA TRBJ1-2 many TRBV20-1 TGCAGTGCTACGAAGGGTCCAGGCTACACCTTC CSATKGPGYTF
NA TRBJ2-5 many TRBV5-4 TGTGCCAGCAGCCGGACGGACAAGGGGACCCAGTACTTC CASSRTDKGTQYF
NA TRBJ2-2 NA TRBV5-1 TGCGCCAGCAAAGTGGGGCGTAGCACCGGGGAGCTGTTTTTT CASKVGRSTGELFF
NA TRBJ2-5 many TRBV12-3/TRBV12-4 TGTGCCAGCAGTTTGCCGGAAACCCAAGAGACCCAGTACTTC CASSLPETQETQYF
NA TRBJ2-3 NA TRBV29-1 TGCAGCGTTGAAGATGGTCCCCAGGGACGGCAGTATTTT CSVEDGPQGRQYF
NA TRBJ2-7 many TRBV6-6 TGTGCCAGCAGTGGGACTGTGGGCTACGAGCAGTACTTC CASSGTVGYEQYF
NA TRBJ1-1 NA TRBV4-1 TGCGCCAGCAGCCAAGTAATCGGCTCTAATACTGAAGCTTTCTTT CASSQVIGSNTEAFF
TRBD2 TRBJ2-5 few TRBV12-3/TRBV12-4 TGTGCCAGCAGTAGGACTAGCGGGAGGGCCAAGGAGACCCAGTACTTC CASSRTSGRAKETQYF
NA TRBJ1-5 NA TRBV25-1 TGTGCCAGCTTAGGGGGTGACAGCAATCAGCCCCAGCATTTT CASLGGDSNQPQHF
NA TRBJ1-2 many TRBV7-9 TGTGCCAGCAGCGCGTCCAGGCGGGAATCGACAGGAGGCTACACCTTC CASSASRRESTGGYTF
NA TRBJ1-5 NA TRBV2 NA CASSDQAYEQYFGPDHQPQHF
TRBD2 TRBJ2-7 few TRBV5-8 TGTGCCAGCAGCACCTCAACTAGCGGTTCCTACGAGCAGTACTTC CASSTSTSGSYEQYF
TRBD1 TRBJ1-1 many TRBV29-1 TGCAGCGTTGCGAACCCGGACAGGGGAAACACTGAAGCTTTCTTT CSVANPDRGNTEAFF
TRBD1 TRBJ1-6 NA TRBV25-1 TGTGCCAGCTTAACAGGGGGCGATTCACCCCTCCACTTT CASLTGGDSPLHF
NA TRBJ1-4 NA TRBV7-2 TGTGCCAGCAGCTTGGCTTTTGGGAGTAATGAAAAACTGTTTTTT CASSLAFGSNEKLFF
TRBD2 TRBJ2-5 NA TRBV7-2 TGTGCTAGGCATACTAGCGGGGGGGGGTGGGAGACCCAGTACTTC CARHTSGGGWETQYF
NA TRBJ1-1 NA TRBV2 TGTGCCAGCAGGGGGAAAGGGACCATGAACACTGAAGCTTTCTTT CASRGKGTMNTEAFF
NA TRBJ1-2 NA TRBV7-9 TGTGCCAGCAGCTTGGCGGGGGGCTTCTCCTTC CASSLAGGFSF
TRBD1 TRBJ2-5 few TRBV4-1 TGCGCCAGCAGCCAAGAACCCTCGACAGGGGGCAAAGAGACCCAGTACTTC CASSQEPSTGGKETQYF
NA TRBJ2-5 few TRBV9 TGTGCCAGCAGCGTAGGGTCTATGGCCCAAGAGACCCAGTACTTC CASSVGSMAQETQYF
TRBD1 TRBJ2-5 few TRBV5-8 TGTGCCAGCAGCCCGGGACAGGTTCGAATGGAGACCCAGTACTTC CASSPGQVRMETQYF
TRBD2 TRBJ2-1 NA TRBV24-1 TGTGCCACCCGCGGCGGGACTACCCCTACAAGCTCCTACAATGAGCAGTTCTTC CATRGGTTPTSSYNEQFF
NA TRBJ2-7 NA TRBV7-2 TGTGCCAGCAGCTTAGAAGATTCAACCTACAATGAGCAGTACTTC CASSLEDSTYNEQYF
NA TRBJ1-1 NA TRBV6-6 TGTGCCAGCGGCGATGGGGCCCGAGAAGCTTTCTTT CASGDGAREAFF
NA TRBJ1-2 NA TRBV10-3 TGTGCCAGCAGTCTCAAGGGCCGCGAAGGCTACACCTTC CASSLKGREGYTF
NA TRBJ1-4 many TRBV7-9 TGTGCCAGCAGCTTAGCGGGACGGATGAATGAAAAACTGTTTTTT CASSLAGRMNEKLFF
NA TRBJ1-4 many TRBV10-3 TGTGCCATCAGCGAGCGGGGGTTAGGTGAAAAACTGTTTTTT CAISERGLGEKLFF
NA TRBJ2-1 many TRBV25-1 TGTGCCAGCAGTGACCAGGACAAAGTGCAGTTCTTC CASSDQDKVQFF
TRBD1 TRBJ1-1 once TRBV10-3 TGTGCCATCAGTGAGTCTACAGGGGCGAGGGGCACTGAAGCTTTCTTT CAISESTGARGTEAFF
TRBD1 TRBJ2-7 many TRBV25-1 TGTGCCAGCAGCCTCGGACAGGGGACTCCCTACGAGCAGTACTTC CASSLGQGTPYEQYF
TRBD2 TRBJ2-7 NA TRBV29-1 TGCAGCCAGGTTCGGGGGGGGTACGAGCAGTACTTC CSQVRGGYEQYF
TRBD1 TRBJ1-1 few TRBV12-3/TRBV12-4 TGTGCCAGCAGCCCAGACAGGGCTGGGGGACCTGAAGCTTTCTTT CASSPDRAGGPEAFF
TRBD1 TRBJ2-1 NA TRBV25-1 TGTGCCAGCAGCGTAGATCTGGGACAGGGGTACAATGAGCAGTTCTTC CASSVDLGQGYNEQFF
NA TRBJ2-7 few TRBV19 TGTGCCAGTAGTTCAGGGAACCCCCTCGGCGAGCAGTACTTC CASSSGNPLGEQYF
NA TRBJ2-1 NA TRBV29-1 TGCAGCGTTGGTTGGACTACCAACAATGAGCAGTTCTTC CSVGWTTNNEQFF
NA TRBJ1-6 many TRBV6-1 TGTGCCAGCAGTGCAGAAGGACAGTTCTATAATTCACCCCTCCACTTT CASSAEGQFYNSPLHF
TRBD2 TRBJ2-5 NA TRBV11-1 TGTGCCAGCAGCGCCCCGGGACTAAGGGTGGAGACCCAGTACTTC CASSAPGLRVETQYF
NA TRBJ1-1 many TRBV13 TGTGCCAGCAGCTTACTGGACAAAGGCAGGGCGTTCTTT CASSLLDKGRAFF
TRBD1 TRBJ1-5 NA TRBV20-1 TGCAGTGCCCATGGAGGGACAGGGGACCATCAGCCCCAGCATTTT CSAHGGTGDHQPQHF
NA TRBJ2-7 many TRBV20-1 TGCAGTGCTAGAGACGGGAGTAGCTTCGAGCAGTACTTC CSARDGSSFEQYF
NA TRBJ1-2 many TRBV20-1 TGCAGTGCTGGGACGGCGGACTATGGCTACACCTTC CSAGTADYGYTF